Below, one T cell receptor (beta chain) is given with its context. Clones were sequenced by immunoSEQ multiplex PCR, and TCRdb holds only the in-frame ones, with some missing. The repertoire includes over 25,000 clones, about 75% of them detected once, and approximately 16% sits in the top ten. This entry is derived from a study of blood T cell repertoires in COVID-19. Looking at the study overall: The samples span acute and convalescent COVID-19 from the United States, Italy and Spain. T cells, B-cell-depleted T cells, or PBMCs supplied cDNA or gDNA.

The clonotype comes from an older man with active or convalescent COVID-19. Material: peripheral blood.

The CDR3 sequence: CASTDNKRQHQETQYF. As DNA, the CDR3 is TGTGCCAGCACCGATAACAAGCGCCAACACCAAGAGACCCAGTACTTC. The chain combines TRBV5-6 with TRBJ2-5; no clear D gene. The CDR3 consists of 16 residues. V shed 6 bases and J shed 0 bases, with 18 bases lying between them. The germline V gene encodes CDR1 SGHDT and CDR2 YYEEEE.